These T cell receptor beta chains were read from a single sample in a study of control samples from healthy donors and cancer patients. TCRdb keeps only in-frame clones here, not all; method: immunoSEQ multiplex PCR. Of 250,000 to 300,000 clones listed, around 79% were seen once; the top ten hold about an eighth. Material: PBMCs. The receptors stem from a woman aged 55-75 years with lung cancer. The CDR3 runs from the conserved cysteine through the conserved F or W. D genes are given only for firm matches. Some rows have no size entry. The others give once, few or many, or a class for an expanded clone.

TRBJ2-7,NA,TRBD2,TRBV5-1,CASSLEVGGAYEQYF,TGCGCCAGCAGCTTGGAGGTCGGGGGGGCCTACGAGCAGTACTTC
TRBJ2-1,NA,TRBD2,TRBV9,CASSVTSGSYNEQFF,TGTGCCAGCAGCGTGACTAGCGGATCCTACAATGAGCAGTTCTTC
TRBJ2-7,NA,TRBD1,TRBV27,CASSIQGAYEQYF,TGTGCCAGCAGCATACAGGGGGCCTACGAGCAGTACTTC
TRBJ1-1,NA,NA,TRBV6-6,CASSYGMNTEAFF,TGTGCCAGCAGTTACGGGATGAACACTGAAGCTTTCTTT
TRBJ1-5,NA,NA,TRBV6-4,CASSGEGLQPQHF,TGTGCCAGCAGTGGGGAGGGGCTCCAGCCCCAGCATTTT
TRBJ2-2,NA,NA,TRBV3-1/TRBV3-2,CASSPSGTLQNTGELFF,TGTGCCAGCAGCCCATCGGGGACTTTACAAAACACCGGGGAGCTGTTTTTT
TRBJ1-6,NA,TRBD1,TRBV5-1,CASSGQGSPLHF,TGCGCCAGCAGCGGACAGGGTTCACCCCTCCACTTT
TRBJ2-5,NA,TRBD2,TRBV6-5,CASSYPSGSEEETQYF,TGTGCCAGCAGTTACCCTAGCGGGAGCGAAGAAGAGACCCAGTACTTC
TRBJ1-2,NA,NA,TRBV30,CAWSLTVRDGYTF,TGTGCCTGGAGCCTGACAGTTCGCGATGGCTACACCTTC
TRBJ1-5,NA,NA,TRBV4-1,CASSQGSDSAIGNQPQHF,TGCGCCAGCAGCCAAGGGTCGGACTCGGCAATTGGCAATCAGCCCCAGCATTTT
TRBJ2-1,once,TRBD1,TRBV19,CASRQGPGQITDEQFF,TGTGCCAGTAGGCAGGGTCCGGGACAGATAACGGATGAGCAGTTCTTC
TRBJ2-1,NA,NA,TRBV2,CASNREVGNEQFF,TGTGCCAGCAACAGGGAAGTTGGAAATGAGCAGTTCTTC
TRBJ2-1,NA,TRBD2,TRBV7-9,CASSSTSGYYNEQFF,TGTGCCAGCAGCTCGACTAGCGGGTATTACAATGAGCAGTTCTTC
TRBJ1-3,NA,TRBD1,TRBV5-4,CASSFAGGFSGNTIYF,TGTGCCAGCAGCTTCGCAGGGGGGTTCTCTGGAAACACCATATATTTT
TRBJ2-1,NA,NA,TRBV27,CASSLAGPNNEQFF,TGTGCCAGCAGTTTAGCGGGACCTAACAATGAGCAGTTCTTC
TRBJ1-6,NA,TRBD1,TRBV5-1,CASSFDRAGNSPLHF,TGCGCCAGCAGCTTTGACAGGGCAGGGAATTCACCCCTCCACTTT
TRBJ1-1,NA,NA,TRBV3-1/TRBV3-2,CASSPTRGGGTEAFF,TGTGCCAGCAGCCCCACTAGGGGAGGAGGGACTGAAGCTTTCTTT
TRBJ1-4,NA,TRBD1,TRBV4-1,CASRGQGGNNEKLFF,TGCGCCAGCCGGGGACAGGGCGGGAATAATGAAAAACTGTTTTTT
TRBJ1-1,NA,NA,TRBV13,CASSASEDTEAFF,TGTGCCAGCAGCGCCTCAGAGGACACTGAAGCTTTCTTT
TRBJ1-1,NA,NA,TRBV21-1,CASSKSQGVVRGNTEAFF,TGTGCCAGCAGCAAATCGCAGGGGGTGGTTCGGGGGAACACTGAAGCTTTCTTT
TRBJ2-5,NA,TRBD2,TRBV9,CASSGLAGAQETQYF,TGTGCCAGCAGCGGGCTAGCGGGAGCCCAAGAGACCCAGTACTTC
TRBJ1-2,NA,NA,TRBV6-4,CASSPGGQSGYTF,TGTGCCAGCAGTCCTGGCGGACAGTCGGGCTACACCTTC
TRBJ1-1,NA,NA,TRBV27,CASSSGRRTEAFF,TGTGCCAGCAGTTCCGGAAGGAGGACTGAAGCTTTCTTT
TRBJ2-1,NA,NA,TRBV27,CASSLSPGAVYNEQFF,TGTGCCAGCAGTTTATCACCCGGGGCGGTGTACAATGAGCAGTTCTTC
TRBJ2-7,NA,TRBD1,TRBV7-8,CASSLDRGEFYEQYF,TGTGCCAGCAGTTTGGACAGGGGAGAATTCTACGAGCAGTACTTC
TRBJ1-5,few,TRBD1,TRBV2,CASSLWDSLNQPQHF,TGTGCCAGCAGTCTCTGGGACAGTCTCAATCAGCCCCAGCATTTT
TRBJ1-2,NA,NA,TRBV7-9,CASTGVQGYTF,TGTGCCAGCACAGGGGTACAAGGCTACACCTTC
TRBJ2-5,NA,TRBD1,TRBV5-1,CASSPLPGQQETQYF,TGCGCCAGCAGCCCGTTGCCGGGACAGCAAGAGACCCAGTACTTC
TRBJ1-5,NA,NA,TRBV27,CASKDGQGLNSNQPQHF,TGTGCCAGCAAGGACGGTCAGGGGCTAAATAGCAATCAGCCCCAGCATTTT
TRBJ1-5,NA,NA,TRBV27,CASSPTAYSNQPQHF,TGTGCCAGCAGTCCTACAGCTTATAGCAATCAGCCCCAGCATTTT
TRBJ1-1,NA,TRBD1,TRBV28,CASGRGRDTEAFF,TGTGCCAGCGGAAGGGGGCGAGATACTGAAGCTTTCTTT
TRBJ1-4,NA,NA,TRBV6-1,CASSEALPGIGEKLFF,TGTGCCAGCAGTGAAGCGCTTCCGGGGATCGGTGAAAAACTGTTTTTT
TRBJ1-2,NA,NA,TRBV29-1,CSVEETVNYGYTF,TGCAGCGTTGAAGAAACAGTAAACTATGGCTACACCTTC
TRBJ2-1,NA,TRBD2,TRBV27,CATTRLAGNYEQFF,TGTGCCACTACACGTCTAGCGGGAAACTATGAGCAGTTCTTC